The 15 T cell receptor beta chains below all came from one sample that was sequenced in a study of CDR3 diversity in severe acne. TCRdb processed the PCR reads anew with MiXCR; each CDR3 protein has one entry. There are more than 70,000 distinct CDR3 sequences in the sample; around half occur only once, and 10% lies in the top ten. Sequencing was performed on blood. These receptor sequences come from a male donor in good health, serving as a control.

Turning to this clonotype: A read error may produce the germline difference seen at one junction end. The chain carries TRBV10-1 and TRBJ2-7; either TRBD1 or TRBD2 may fit D (6 bases each). This CDR3 contains 16 residues. Germline loops: CDR1 WNHNN, CDR2 SYGVQD (reference sequence). The CDR3 is CASSSRGGMNTGELYF. The CDR3 region has the DNA TGCGCCAGCAGTTCCAGGGGCGGGATGAACACCGGGGAGCTGTACTTC.

The chain has TRBV5-4 and TRBJ1-2, with 10 bases lining up with TRBD1. Losses at the gene ends were 4 bases for V and 2 bases for J; bases not matched to a gene: 8. Germline loops: CDR1 SGHNT, CDR2 YYREEE (reference sequence). The CDR3 is made up of 16 amino acids. The CDR3, as DNA: TGTGCCAGCAGCCCCGGGACAGGGGTTTCCAACTATGGCTACACCTTC. It is translated as CASSPGTGVSNYGYTF.

Notes on this clonotype: Given a much more abundant clone one base away, this may be a read error. The J gene is TRBJ2-1, the V gene TRBV29-1; D remains ambiguous. Germline V gives CDR1 SQVTM, CDR2 ANQGSEA. The CDR3 is 14 residues long. The chain's CDR3 is CSVDSRVSYDEQFF. Written as DNA, the CDR3 is TGCAGCGTTGACTCCCGGGTCTCCTACGATGAGCAGTTCTTC.

This chain connects TRBV5-1 to TRBJ2-7; TRBD1 is a possible D gene (6 bases). The CDR3 sequence is 14 residues long. The V gene's germline CDR1 is SGHRS and CDR2 YFSETQ. The V end was cut by 1 base, the J end by 2 bases, with 10 bases between. The CDR3 nucleotides read TGCGCCAGCAGCTTGAGGGCAGGGGCCTACGAGCAGTACTTC. This translates into CASSLRAGAYEQYF.

This clonotype was found many times. The chain combines TRBV6-5 with TRBJ1-1; 10 bases align to TRBD1. This CDR3 is 16 amino acids long. Germline V gene sequence: CDR1 MNHEY, CDR2 SVGAGI. Unmatched junction bases numbered 8, after V lost 5 bases and J lost 2 bases. The CDR3 is CASSRTGTGVNTEAFF. The CDR3 DNA follows: TGTGCCAGCAGTCGTACCGGGACAGGGGTAAACACTGAAGCTTTCTTT.

This clonotype was counted many times. The chain employs TRBV24-1 and TRBJ1-5; weak D call: TRBD1 (5 bases). Germline CDR1 and CDR2: KGHDR and SFDVKD. The CDR3 is 14 residues long. The V end lost 6 bases, the J end lost 3 bases, and 11 bases lay between the germline ends. In DNA form, the CDR3 reads TGTGCCACCAGTCCAGGGAAGGTCAATCAGCCCCAGCATTTT. It codes for CATSPGKVNQPQHF.

The chain employs TRBV25-1 and TRBJ1-2; TRBD1 might be the D (5 bases). Germline V gene data show CDR1 as MGHDK and CDR2 as SYGVNS. V was cut by 5 bases and J by 7 bases, with 20 bases left in between. The CDR3 is 15 amino acids. CDR3 coding DNA: TGTGCCAGCAGTCCAGACCTGGGGGTTATATGTGGCTACACCTTC. It yields the protein CASSPDLGVICGYTF.

As concerns this clonotype: In this CDR3 the conserved last residue, phenylalanine or tryptophan, is missing, so a read error is likely. The V call is TRBV11-2, the J call TRBJ2-5; D unresolved. The CDR3 has 13 amino acids. V shed 5 bases and J shed 5 bases, with 12 bases lying between them. The germline V gene has CDR1 SGHAT and CDR2 FQNNGV. The CDR3 DNA reads TGTGCCAGCAGCCCATCGTTTCTGGAGACCCAGTACCTC. It encodes CASSPSFLETQYL.

The chain is built from TRBV6-5 and TRBJ2-1, with D tentatively TRBD1 or TRBD2 (5 bases each). The germline gives CDR1 MNHEY, CDR2 SVGAGI. The V end lost 2 bases, the J end lost 7 bases, and 18 bases lay between the germline ends. The CDR3 is 16 residues long. As DNA, the CDR3 is TGTGCCAGCAGTTACGCTGGGACCTTGGGGGAAAATGAGCAGTTCTTC. It is translated as CASSYAGTLGENEQFF.

The chain recombines TRBV2 with TRBJ2-7; D call uncertain. From germline, CDR1 is SNHLY and CDR2 FYNNEI. The CDR3 contains 12 residues. V was clipped by 6 bases and J by 6 bases, with 12 bases between them. The CDR3 is CASSTRTGEQYF. CDR3 nucleotides: TGTGCCAGCAGCACCCGGACGGGCGAGCAGTACTTC.

This clonotype was detected only a few times. The genes are TRBV7-9 and TRBJ1-1; a weak D match, TRBD1 (6 bases). The CDR3 contains 13 residues. Per germline, CDR1 SEHNR and CDR2 FQNEAQ (reference sequence). V lost 4 bases, J lost 8 bases, and 14 bases lay in between. For the CDR3, the DNA is TGTGCCAGCAGCTCGGTGGGGGGGCTAGAAGCTTTCTTT. Protein sequence: CASSSVGGLEAFF.

This chain uses TRBV29-1 with TRBJ2-7, with 11 bases that match TRBD1. The CDR3 contains 14 residues. Germline V lookup: CDR1 SQVTM, CDR2 ANQGSEA. The J segment lost 3 bases and the V segment lost 6 bases, leaving 7 bases of the junction unmatched. For the CDR3, the DNA is TGCAGCGTCCGATCCGGGACAGGGGGCTACGAGCAGTACTTC. Its protein product is CSVRSGTGGYEQYF.

By share, this clonotype ranks as medium-sized. This sequence joins TRBV10-2 and TRBJ1-1; D remains unclear. The germline V gene has CDR1 WSHSY and CDR2 SAAADI. This CDR3 is built from 12 residues. Trimming removed 2 bases from V and 8 bases from J, with 9 bases in between. The CDR3 sequence: CASSERRREAFF. CDR3 sequence (DNA): TGCGCCAGCAGTGAGAGGAGACGGGAAGCTTTCTTT.

This chain's CDR3 is CASGTGGADTQYF. In DNA form, the CDR3 reads TGTGCCAGCGGGACAGGAGGCGCAGATACGCAGTATTTT. The rearrangement uses TRBV6-1 and TRBJ2-3, with TRBD1 identical over 8 bases. Trimming took 8 bases from V and 4 from J; bases not matched to a gene: 5. Germline V gives CDR1 MNHNS, CDR2 SASEGT. The CDR3 is 13 residues long.

This chain links TRBV11-3 with TRBJ2-7; TRBD2 agrees at 7 bases. Germline CDR1 is SGHNT and CDR2 is YENEEA. The CDR3 is made up of 12 amino acids. V trimming: 7 bases; J trimming: 3 bases; junction bases outside the gene matches: 3. The CDR3 coding sequence is TGTGCCAGCACCCGGGGGGACTACGAGCAGTACTTC. Translation: CASTRGDYEQYF.